This is a list of T cell receptor beta chains from one sample in a study of cytotoxic CD8 clonotypes in ibrutinib-treated CLL. Produced via immunoSEQ multiplex PCR; TCRdb's table is partial and in-frame only. The repertoire holds 110,000 to 150,000 clones, with about 76% as singletons. The sequenced sample was PBMCs, obtained after 24 months of ibrutinib treatment. These receptors all come from a human donor with chronic lymphocytic leukemia. CDR3s include the opening cysteine and the closing phenylalanine or tryptophan. A D gene is named only where the DNA matches it firmly. Clone size is stated in some rows and not others, as once, few, many or a class when expanded.

cdr3_aa,cdr3_nt,v_call,clone_size,j_call,d_call
CAWSVGAGGATDTQYF,TGTGCCTGGAGTGTAGGGGCGGGGGGAGCCACAGATACGCAGTATTTT,TRBV30,.,TRBJ2-3,TRBD2
CASRPREGAPWGTQYF,TGTGCCAGCAGACCCCGGGAGGGAGCTCCGTGGGGGACCCAGTACTTC,TRBV7-6,.,TRBJ2-5,TRBD2
CASSFRLAGDHGELFF,TGTGCCAGCAGCTTCCGACTAGCGGGGGACCACGGGGAGCTGTTTTTT,TRBV7-8,.,TRBJ2-2,TRBD2
CATSGVNNYEQYF,TGTGCCACCAGTGGAGTAAACAACTACGAGCAGTACTTC,TRBV6-1,.,TRBJ2-7,.
CASSLVSGSSYEQYF,TGCGCCAGCAGCTTGGTTAGCGGGAGCTCCTACGAGCAGTACTTC,TRBV5-1,.,TRBJ2-7,TRBD2
CATSDSLNEKLFF,TGTGCCACCTCGGACAGCCTTAATGAAAAACTGTTTTTT,TRBV18,once,TRBJ1-4,.
CASSAGAATGELFF,TGTGCCAGCAGCGCCGGGGCAGCAACCGGGGAGCTGTTTTTT,TRBV11-2,once,TRBJ2-2,.
CAWKGQGGFISPLHF,TGTGCCTGGAAGGGGCAAGGAGGCTTTATTTCACCCCTCCACTTT,TRBV30,.,TRBJ1-6,.
CASSLYGARGTEAFF,TGTGCCAGCAGTTTATATGGGGCGCGGGGGACTGAAGCTTTCTTT,TRBV28,.,TRBJ1-1,.
CASSQDWKESMATEAFF,TGCGCCAGCAGCCAAGATTGGAAGGAGAGTATGGCCACTGAAGCTTTCTTT,TRBV4-3,many,TRBJ1-1,.
CASSLTVPLGFGGNQPQHF,TGTGCCAGCAGTTTAACCGTCCCTCTCGGCTTTGGGGGCAATCAGCCCCAGCATTTT,TRBV28,medium-sized,TRBJ1-5,.
CASSYSTSGVLGQFF,TGTGCCAGCAGTTACTCGACTAGTGGGGTTTTGGGGCAGTTCTTC,TRBV6-5,.,TRBJ2-1,.
CASSPTRSGLQETQYF,TGTGCCAGCAGCCCTACCCGCAGCGGCCTACAAGAGACCCAGTACTTC,TRBV7-8,once,TRBJ2-5,.
CASSRSVGHGEQYF,TGTGCCAGCAGTAGGTCCGTTGGACATGGGGAGCAGTACTTC,TRBV6-5,once,TRBJ2-7,.
CASSQDAAGYNEQFF,TGTGCCAGCAGCCAAGATGCGGCTGGCTACAATGAGCAGTTCTTC,TRBV4-2,.,TRBJ2-1,.
CASSFQGGSGQETQYF,TGTGCCAGCAGCTTTCAGGGGGGGTCAGGGCAAGAGACCCAGTACTTC,TRBV7-2,.,TRBJ2-5,.
CASNHPGNNEQFF,TGTGCCAGTAACCACCCAGGGAACAATGAGCAGTTCTTC,TRBV19,.,TRBJ2-1,.
CASSLGPSLTGGGGGYTF,TGTGCCAGCAGCTTAGGTCCCTCGCTGACAGGGGGCGGCGGTGGCTACACCTTC,TRBV7-9,.,TRBJ1-2,TRBD1
CAGRPYPDAFF,TGCGCCGGAAGACCCTACCCCGACGCTTTCTTT,TRBV23-1,medium-sized,TRBJ1-1,.
CASTDPGQPGF,TGTGCCAGCACCGACCCCGGACAGCCGGGTTTT,TRBV6-6,.,TRBJ1-5,.
CASSLLNTEAFF,TGTGCCAGCAGCTTGCTGAACACTGAAGCTTTCTTT,TRBV7-8,.,TRBJ1-1,.
CASSSGLAGATDTQYF,TGCGCCAGCAGCTCCGGACTAGCGGGGGCCACAGATACGCAGTATTTT,TRBV5-1,.,TRBJ2-3,TRBD2
CASSSAGTSGAQFF,TGTGCCAGCAGCTCTGCCGGGACTAGTGGCGCGCAGTTCTTC,TRBV7-2,once,TRBJ2-1,TRBD2
CASSYSGPWGNTEAFF,TGTGCCAGCAGTTACTCGGGGCCTTGGGGGAACACTGAAGCTTTCTTT,TRBV6-5,.,TRBJ1-1,.